The 28 T cell receptor beta chains below were found in one sample sequenced in a study of cytomegalovirus exposure and HLA in healthy donors. A multiplex PCR was run with 60 Vbeta primers and 13 Jbeta primers. The method was immunoSEQ multiplex PCR; TCRdb's version includes in-frame clones alone and lacks a portion of them. The sample lists approximately 130,000 clones, approximately 80% occurring once. Source material: PBMCs. These receptors all stem from a man younger than 30 in good health and CMV-seropositive.

This chain uses TRBV30 with TRBJ1-1; a weak D match, TRBD1 (5 bases). Germline V lookup: CDR1 GTSNPN, CDR2 SVGIG (reference sequence). The length of the CDR3 is 15 residues. Trimming took 0 bases from V and 3 from J, leaving 14 bases between them. This CDR3 is CAWSVRLEGYTEAFF. The CDR3 DNA reads as TGTGCCTGGAGTGTACGGCTGGAGGGGTACACTGAAGCTTTCTTT.

The rearrangement links TRBV6-5 to TRBJ1-2; a weak D match, TRBD1 (6 bases). The CDR3 is 14 amino acids. Germline loops: CDR1 MNHEY, CDR2 SVGAGI. V was trimmed by 6 bases and J by 4 bases, leaving 15 bases between them. The CDR3 sequence is CASRMGAGIYGYTF. CDR3 nucleotide sequence: TGTGCCAGCAGGATGGGGGCAGGAATCTATGGCTACACCTTC.

This chain joins TRBV27 and TRBJ1-2; possibly TRBD1 for D (5 bases). The CDR3 totals 13 residues. Germline V gene sequence: CDR1 MNHEY, CDR2 SMNVEV (reference sequence). V lost 8 bases, J lost 3 bases, and 13 bases lay in between. CDR3 amino acids: CASAKDNYYGYTF. In nucleotides, the CDR3 is TGTGCCAGCGCGAAGGACAACTACTATGGCTACACCTTC.

This clone appeared a few times. The chain links TRBV4-1 to TRBJ1-2; D may be TRBD1 (5 bases). Germline values: CDR1 MGHRA, CDR2 YSYEKL. Trimming removed 1 base at V and 13 bases at J, with 16 bases between. The CDR3 is 13 amino acids. CDR3 sequence: CASSQGALGDRTF. The CDR3 DNA follows: TGCGCCAGCAGCCAAGGGGCCCTAGGGGATCGCACCTTC.

The chain joins TRBV6-5 to TRBJ2-7, with TRBD1 matching over 7 bases. Germline lookup yields CDR1 MNHEY and CDR2 SVGAGI. With V trimmed by 4 bases and J by 5 bases, 11 bases remained unmatched. The length of the CDR3 is 15 residues. The CDR3 DNA follows: TGTGCCAGCAGTTCCTTCGGACAGGTTCCCAACGAGCAGTACTTC. It encodes CASSSFGQVPNEQYF.

The chain employs TRBV5-1 and TRBJ2-7; 7 bases align to TRBD2. J lost 0 bases, V lost 0 bases, and 6 bases had no gene match. The V gene's germline CDR1 is SGHRS and CDR2 YFSETQ. The CDR3 has 16 residues. The CDR3 bases are TGCGCCAGCAGCTTGGATCTAGCGGAGAGCTCCTACGAGCAGTACTTC. Its translation: CASSLDLAESSYEQYF.

This clone has a handful of counts. The chain links TRBV7-6 to TRBJ2-7, with 7 bases fitting TRBD1. The V and J ends lost 5 bases and 4 bases, in that order; junction bases with no gene match: 5. The CDR3 runs 13 residues. From germline, CDR1 is SGHVS and CDR2 FNYEAQ. The chain's CDR3 is CASSPLTGYEQYF. The DNA of the CDR3 is TGTGCCAGCAGCCCCTTGACAGGGTACGAGCAGTACTTC.

The chain employs TRBV19 and TRBJ2-2; TRBD1 matches 8 bases. The germline CDR1 and CDR2 sequences are LNHDA and SQIVND (reference sequence). This CDR3 comprises 15 residues. Trimming took 7 bases from V and 6 from J; bases not matched to a gene: 10. CDR3 in amino acids: CASMGGTGGSGELFF. DNA for the CDR3: TGTGCCAGTATGGGGGGAACAGGGGGTTCCGGGGAGCTGTTTTTT.

The chain couples TRBV6-4 to TRBJ2-3; the match to TRBD2 covers 8 bases. Trimming removed 6 bases from V and 4 bases from J; junction bases left unmatched: 9. CDR3 length: 15 amino acids. Germline assignment: CDR1 MRHNA and CDR2 SNTAGT. The CDR3: CASSPGVAGPDTQYF. The CDR3 region has the DNA TGTGCCAGCAGCCCGGGAGTAGCGGGGCCAGATACGCAGTATTTT.

The chain has TRBV10-1 and TRBJ2-7; TRBD1 is a possible D gene (5 bases). The CDR3 spans 12 residues. CDR1 is WNHNN, CDR2 SYGVQD, per germline (reference sequence). Trimming shortened V by 10 bases and J by 2 bases, and 12 bases separated the two germline ends. The CDR3 loop reads CATKTATYEQYF. DNA for the CDR3: TGCGCCACCAAGACAGCTACCTACGAGCAGTACTTC.

J is TRBJ1-2 and V is TRBV5-4; TRBD1 aligns across 8 bases. This CDR3 is built from 14 residues. The germline gives CDR1 SGHNT, CDR2 YYREEE (reference sequence). J gave up 4 bases and V 5 bases, and 7 bases lay outside the gene matches. The CDR3 region is CASRPGTGSYGYTF. The CDR3 bases are TGTGCCAGCAGGCCCGGGACAGGCTCCTATGGCTACACCTTC.

V usage is TRBV7-9 and J usage is TRBJ1-4, with D possibly TRBD1 on 5 matching bases. V lost 4 bases to trimming and J lost 0 bases, with 15 bases between them. Germline V gene data show CDR1 as SEHNR and CDR2 as FQNEAQ (reference sequence). The CDR3 contains 17 residues. Here the CDR3 DNA reads TGTGCCAGCAGCTCGACGGGACTCCAAGCAACTAATGAAAAACTGTTTTTT. This sequence encodes CASSSTGLQATNEKLFF.

The chain recombines TRBV19 with TRBJ2-3; 9 nucleotides line up with TRBD1. Germline V gene sequence: CDR1 LNHDA, CDR2 SQIVND (reference sequence). With 5 bases clipped from V and 4 bases from J, the junction kept 7 bases outside the gene matches. The CDR3 totals 15 residues. The CDR3 is CASSLWTGVSDTQYF. In nucleotides, the CDR3 is TGTGCCAGTAGTCTCTGGACAGGGGTCTCAGATACGCAGTATTTT.

The chain carries TRBV5-1 and TRBJ2-1; the match to TRBD1 covers 10 bases. Germline V CDR1 and CDR2: SGHRS, YFSETQ. The trim removed 3 bases at V and 8 bases at J, leaving 8 bases unmatched. This CDR3 contains 15 residues. CDR3 nucleotides: TGCGCCAGCAGCTCCGGGACAGGGGATCATGATGAGCAGTTCTTC. As protein: CASSSGTGDHDEQFF.

The chain employs TRBV5-1 and TRBJ2-7; 7 bases are shared with TRBD2. V was pared by 0 bases and J by 5 bases, with 8 bases of the junction left unmatched. The CDR3 totals 15 residues. The germline CDR1 and CDR2 sequences are SGHRS and YFSETQ. In DNA, the CDR3 is TGCGCCAGCAGCTTGGCCCAGGCTAGCGGAGACGAGCAGTACTTC. This gives the protein CASSLAQASGDEQYF.

This clone was observed a few times. This chain connects TRBV19 to TRBJ1-1, with D possibly TRBD1 on 6 matching bases. Germline CDR1 reads LNHDA; CDR2 reads SQIVND (reference sequence). V was shortened by 7 bases and J by 1 base, with 13 bases between the two germline ends. The CDR3 has 14 amino acids. CDR3 in amino acids: CASNIQGTNTEAFF. In DNA form, the CDR3 reads TGTGCCAGTAATATTCAGGGGACGAACACTGAAGCTTTCTTT.

This clone was counted once. The chain carries TRBV5-6 and TRBJ1-2; TRBD1 agrees at 10 bases. Trimming at V came to 3 bases and at J to 1 base, leaving 3 bases not matched to a gene. From germline, CDR1 is SGHDT and CDR2 YYEEEE. There are 15 residues in the CDR3. In DNA form, the CDR3 reads TGTGCCAGCAGCTCCGGGACAGGGGTTAACTATGGCTACACCTTC. Residues: CASSSGTGVNYGYTF.

The J gene is TRBJ1-1, the V gene TRBV5-4; a weak D match, TRBD1 (6 bases). V was clipped by 4 bases and J by 1 base, with 11 bases between them. The CDR3 length is 14 residues. The germline CDR1 and CDR2 sequences are SGHNT and YYREEE (reference sequence). CDR3 DNA sequence: TGTGCCAGCAGCCGCGACAGGTCGAACACTGAAGCTTTCTTT. As protein: CASSRDRSNTEAFF.

This clone was observed once. The chain has TRBV5-8 and TRBJ2-7, with TRBD1 matching 9 bases. Germline CDR1 SGHTS, CDR2 YDEGEE. CDR3 length equals 17 residues. Trimming removed 0 bases from V and 3 bases from J; junction bases left unmatched: 10. The CDR3 is CASSLGDRVLTYYEQYF. DNA for the CDR3: TGTGCCAGCAGCTTGGGGGACAGGGTGCTCACATACTACGAGCAGTACTTC.

The CDR3 sequence: CASSPGYNEQFF. CDR3 coding DNA: TGTGCCAGCAGCCCAGGCTACAATGAGCAGTTCTTC. This rearrangement joins TRBV7-2 to TRBJ2-1, with no clear D. Deletions cut 5 bases from V and 3 bases from J, with 5 bases between. CDR3 length: 12 amino acids. Germline CDR1 and CDR2: SGHTA and FQGNSA.

The chain employs TRBV5-1 and TRBJ1-1; 8 bases fit TRBD1. CDR1 and CDR2 from the germline V gene are SGHRS and YFSETQ. The V segment lost 1 base and the J segment 2 bases; nucleotides outside the gene matches: 7. The CDR3 sequence is 16 residues long. CDR3 bases: TGCGCCAGCAGCTTGCTCCAGGGGGCGTCAAACACTGAAGCTTTCTTT. The encoded protein is CASSLLQGASNTEAFF.

This chain joins TRBV7-8 and TRBJ1-4, with 8 positions matching TRBD1. Germline trimming cut 6 bases from V and 0 bases from J; bases unmatched to any gene: 6. CDR1 is SGHVS and CDR2 is FQNEAQ in the germline V gene. The CDR3 runs to 16 residues. CDR3 protein: CASRPDRVTTNEKLFF. CDR3 nucleotides: TGTGCCAGCAGGCCGGACAGGGTGACAACTAATGAAAAACTGTTTTTT.

The chain has TRBV2 and TRBJ1-2; 7 bases match TRBD1. The CDR3 contains 12 residues. V shed 5 bases, J shed 7 bases, and the junction held 4 bases outside the gene matches. Germline V lookup: CDR1 SNHLY, CDR2 FYNNEI. The CDR3 coding sequence is TGTGCCAGCAGTTACAGGGGATCTGGCTACACCTTC. Its translation is CASSYRGSGYTF.

V and J are TRBV4-2 and TRBJ1-1; no firm D call. Germline-derived CDR1 and CDR2 are LGHNA and YNFKEQ. Trimming took 2 bases from V and 11 from J, leaving 18 bases between them. The CDR3 runs to 14 residues. For the CDR3, the DNA is TGTGCCAGCAGCCAAAGGACGGCCGGGGAGTATGCTTTCTTT. This sequence encodes CASSQRTAGEYAFF.

The genes are TRBV5-1 and TRBJ1-2; perhaps TRBD1 as D (5 bases). Germline values: CDR1 SGHRS, CDR2 YFSETQ. The CDR3 contains 12 residues. V was shortened by 4 bases and J by 8 bases, with 12 bases between the two germline ends. CDR3 nucleotides: TGCGCCAGCAGCGGTACGACAGACGGCTACACCTTC. Translation: CASSGTTDGYTF. Using reference TRBV5-1 and TRBJ1-2 for the parts outside the CDR3, the full variable domain is KAGVTQTPRYLIKTRGQQVTLSCSPISGHRSVSWYQQTPGQGLQFLFEYFSETQRNKGNFPGRFSGRQFSNSRSEMNVSTLELGDSALYLCASSGTTDGYTFGSGTRLTVV.

V usage is TRBV11-2 and J usage is TRBJ2-7; possible D gene TRBD1, 5 bases. V gave up 5 bases and J gave up 5 bases, with 25 bases separating them. This CDR3 is built from 17 residues. Germline V gives CDR1 SGHAT, CDR2 FQNNGV. The DNA for the CDR3 is TGTGCCAGCAGCCCCCCGGGCCGGGCCCAGGGTGTCAACGAGCAGTACTTC. It encodes CASSPPGRAQGVNEQYF.

The chain links TRBV29-1 to TRBJ2-5; possibly TRBD1 for D (5 bases). The J call may not be correct, given that the DNA end is closer to TRBJ2-7. Germline-derived CDR1 and CDR2 are SQVTM and ANQGSEA. The CDR3 runs to 15 residues. CDR3 sequence (DNA): TGCAGCGTCCTAAGGGGCTCCCTCAGCTCCTACGAGCAGTACTTC. Translating gives CSVLRGSLSSYEQYF.

This chain links TRBV4-1 with TRBJ2-3, with TRBD2 identical over 13 bases. Germline assignment: CDR1 MGHRA and CDR2 YSYEKL. The ends lost 0 bases at V and 4 bases at J; junction bases unmatched: 10. This CDR3 has 19 residues. CDR3 sequence reads: CASSQEIGLAGALADTQYF. The CDR3 DNA reads TGCGCCAGCAGCCAAGAAATTGGACTAGCGGGAGCTCTAGCAGATACGCAGTATTTT.